The sequence of this TCR beta chain was determined in a study of graft-versus-host responses after intestinal transplantation (dated by TCRdb to the early 2020s). At the level of the whole study: The transplants that recipients received were multivisceral, liver-intestinal, or isolated intestinal. All recipients received anti-thymocyte globulin induction followed by maintenance tacrolimus and steroids for around three years. Of the 20 to 30 intestinal transplant recipients enrolled in the cohort, one of whom was a retransplant, a few patients without pretransplant specimens were excluded. To identify alloreactive clones, pre-transplant mixed lymphocyte reaction products were sequenced and compared with unstimulated pre-transplant donor and recipient T cells. After intestinal transplantation, graft-versus-host and host-versus-graft alloreactive T cell clones in the graft, circulation and bone marrow were tracked using bulk TCR-beta CDR3 sequencing. Instead of going to the commercial service, samples from three later patients were sequenced in-house on an Illumina MiSeq and processed with MiXCR. A peak of at least 4% donor T cells among recipient peripheral blood mononuclear cells was the definition used for donor T cell macrochimerism. The paper's findings and limits, for the study overall: In the allografts of patients with donor T cell macrochimerism, GvH to HvG T cell clonal ratios were high. Peak levels of circulating GvH clones were associated with declines in HvG clones early after transplant. GvH clones were detected in recipient bone marrow, and some appeared earlier in ileal mucosa or blood, consistent with an intestinal mucosal origin. The conclusions were limited by the relatively low number and heterogeneity of the intestinal transplant patients.

The label giving this sample's time point can be read as: cells obtained before transplantation from donor or recipient. CD3+CD4+ and CD3+CD8+ populations were FACS-sorted from unstimulated pre-transplant donor and recipient cells taken from spleen or lymph nodes. The CDR3, cysteine through phenylalanine, is 17 amino acids long. Just the 51-base CDR3 DNA is kept, in frame starting at base 1. The CDR1 and CDR2 encoded by the germline V gene are SGHTA and FQGNSA. Relative to germline, V is missing 1 base and J is missing 7 bases, with 11 bases of the junction outside any gene match. As for this clone: It has no known antigen specificity. No qualities accompany the bases; no much larger clone lies one base away.

Receptors were amplified or captured by the immunoSEQ multiplex PCR assay. In most patients, genomic DNA was isolated using the Qiagen DNeasy Blood and Tissue Kit and sent frozen to Adaptive Biotechnologies for TCR sequencing. For most patients, high-throughput TCR-beta CDR3 sequencing of genomic DNA was performed by Adaptive Biotechnologies. As for how the authors treated the data: Adaptive's ImmunoSEQ software supplied the TCR sequencing data for 18 patients, while MiXCR and VDJtools were used to process a few other patients. To correct CD4 versus CD8 sorting errors, any sequence found in both subsets at a frequency ratio below 5:1 was removed. CDR3 nucleotide sequences shared by donor and recipient were removed because the origin of these sequences could not be assigned. Alloreactive clones required at least 2-fold expansion over unstimulated cells and minimum CFSE-low frequency of 0.002% (template counts) or 0.001% (read counts). Clones were considered mappable if detected in sequenced pre-transplant spleen, lymph node, or MLR CFSE-low populations of the donor or recipient. Cumulative frequency of alloreactive clones was calculated as a percentage of all sequences weighted by copy number. TCRdb stores this immuneACCESS table with in-frame sequences only. Part of the clones is absent; in the studies checked, under half of the shortfall reflects unresolved V genes, and no reason is known for the rest. V and J calls and clone size follow that table, whereas D and trimming were derived from the DNA. The sample records tens of thousands of clones, 91% of which are singletons. The ten largest clones take up about 0.1% of the sample.

Sequences were derived from unstimulated CD4+ T cells sorted from spleen or lymph node cells, sampled before intestinal transplant. This receptor was taken from a human donor who received an intestinal transplant. This receptor chain uses TRBV7-2 and TRBJ2-7; 12 central nucleotides agree with TRBD2. The CDR3 region has the sequence CASSLVTSGGPWGEQYF. The DNA is as follows: TGTGCCAGCAGCTTAGTCACTAGCGGGGGGCCTTGGGGGGAGCAGTACTTC.